This is a list of T cell receptor beta chains from one sample in a study of blood T cell repertoires in COVID-19. Sequencing was performed with immunoSEQ multiplex PCR; in TCRdb, only in-frame clones are kept and a portion is missing. The sample shows about 51,000 clones, just over 85% of them seen only once. Sequencing was done on a sample of peripheral blood. The receptor set was obtained from a man aged 80 or over with active COVID-19. Both conserved end residues are part of each CDR3. D genes are given only for firm matches. Some rows mark clone size as missing; the rest say once, few, many or name a class of expanded clone.

j_call | clone_size | d_call | v_call | cdr3_nt | cdr3_aa
TRBJ1-1 | - | - | TRBV7-9 | TGTGCCAGCAGCTTACCCCAGGTGAACACTGAAGCTTTCTTT | CASSLPQVNTEAFF
TRBJ2-5 | - | - | TRBV4-1 | TGCGCCAGCAGCCAAGTTTGGGACACGATGGAGACCCAGTACTTC | CASSQVWDTMETQYF
TRBJ2-1 | few | - | TRBV7-2 | TGTGCCAGCAGCTTAGCCAGGACTCTAGGCAATGAGCAGTTCTTC | CASSLARTLGNEQFF
TRBJ1-2 | once | - | TRBV30 | TGTGCCTGGAGCGGTGGAGTCTATGGCTACACCTTC | CAWSGGVYGYTF
TRBJ2-6 | - | TRBD1 | TRBV6-5 | TGTGCCAGCAGACGGACAGGGGCTGGGGCCAACGTCCTGACTTTC | CASRRTGAGANVLTF
TRBJ2-5 | - | TRBD2 | TRBV24-1 | TGTGCCACCAGTGATCCGCTGGGGGGGAAAGGAGAGACCCAGTACTTC | CATSDPLGGKGETQYF
TRBJ2-7 | - | TRBD1 | TRBV3-1/TRBV3-2 | TGTGCCAGCAGCCTGGGACAGGTGACCTACGAGCAGTACTTC | CASSLGQVTYEQYF
TRBJ1-5 | - | - | TRBV7-2 | TGTGCCAGCACCGAGTATAGCAATCAGCCCCAGCATTTT | CASTEYSNQPQHF
TRBJ2-2 | - | TRBD1 | TRBV7-2 | TGTGCCAGCAGCCCCCTGGGACAGGGGGTTTGGGAGAGGACCGGGGAGCTGTTTTTT | CASSPLGQGVWERTGELFF
TRBJ2-3 | - | TRBD1 | TRBV23-1 | TGCGCCAGCAGTCAATCGGGGACAGGCGGCACAGATACGCAGTATTTT | CASSQSGTGGTDTQYF
TRBJ1-2 | few | TRBD1 | TRBV20-1 | TGCAGTGCTACTGACAGGGCGAACTATGGCTACACCTTC | CSATDRANYGYTF
TRBJ2-3 | - | TRBD2 | TRBV6-2/TRBV6-3 | TGTGCCAGCAGTTACATAGGAACGGGGACTAGCGGGAGGCCTGGCACAGATACGCAGTATTTT | CASSYIGTGTSGRPGTDTQYF
TRBJ2-7 | - | - | TRBV7-3 | TGTGCCAGCAGCCCCGGCCCCGGAGGTGGGGAGCAGTACTTC | CASSPGPGGGEQYF
TRBJ2-7 | - | TRBD1 | TRBV27 | TGTGCCAGCAGAGCCCTCGGACAGGGAAACTACGAGCAGTACTTC | CASRALGQGNYEQYF
TRBJ2-3 | - | TRBD2 | TRBV9 | TGTGCCAGCAGCCAAGGACTAGCGGGAGGGGGAGATACGCAGTATTTT | CASSQGLAGGGDTQYF
TRBJ2-2 | - | TRBD2 | TRBV7-9 | TGTGCCAGCAGCCCGACGGGACTAGCGGTAGTTAACACCGGGGAGCTGTTTTTT | CASSPTGLAVVNTGELFF
TRBJ2-7 | - | - | TRBV4-1 | TGCGCCAGCAGCCAAGGGGTTCTATGGGACTCCACGAGCCACGAGCAGTACTTC | CASSQGVLWDSTSHEQYF
TRBJ2-2 | - | - | TRBV6-5 | TGTGCCAGCGGTAGCGGAAACACCGGGGAGCTGTTTTTT | CASGSGNTGELFF
TRBJ1-1 | - | TRBD1 | TRBV5-3 | TGTGCCACTCACCTCAAAACAGGGGCAAGAGGGGCTTTCTTT | CATHLKTGARGAFF
TRBJ2-5 | - | - | TRBV6-5 | TGTGCCAGCAGCCGAGCCGACAGCCAAGAGACCCAGTACTTC | CASSRADSQETQYF
TRBJ2-1 | once | - | TRBV12-2 | TGTGCAAGTCGCTTAGCGGAGTATCCGGGATTGAGCTCCTACAATGAGCAGTTCTTC | CASRLAEYPGLSSYNEQFF
TRBJ1-2 | - | - | TRBV6-1 | TGTGCCAGCACTGATCTCGGGCGGGGGGCGAACTATGGCTACACCTTC | CASTDLGRGANYGYTF
TRBJ2-2 | - | - | TRBV7-6 | TGTGCCAGCACCTTGCTTTGGAGAGACACCGGGGAGCTGTTTTTT | CASTLLWRDTGELFF
TRBJ2-1 | - | TRBD2 | TRBV18 | TGTGCCAGCTCACCAGAGCTAGCGGGAAGCAATGAGCAGTTCTTC | CASSPELAGSNEQFF
TRBJ1-5 | - | - | TRBV6-2/TRBV6-3 | TGTGCCAGCAGCTCTGGACAGCCCTATAGCAATCAGCCCCAGCATTTT | CASSSGQPYSNQPQHF
TRBJ1-1 | - | - | TRBV3-1/TRBV3-2 | TGTGCCAGCAGACCTGGGGGCGTGATGAACACTGAAGCTTTCTTT | CASRPGGVMNTEAFF
TRBJ1-4 | - | TRBD1 | TRBV18 | TGTGCCAGCTCACCATCTGGACAGGAAGCCTACGGTAGTAATGAAAAACTGTTTTTT | CASSPSGQEAYGSNEKLFF
TRBJ2-3 | - | - | TRBV6-5 | TGTGCCAGCACCCGGGACACTTTCACAGATACGCAGTATTTT | CASTRDTFTDTQYF
TRBJ2-3 | once | - | TRBV5-1 | TGCGCCAGCAGCTTGCGGGGAATTACAGATACGCAGTATTTT | CASSLRGITDTQYF
TRBJ2-1 | - | TRBD2 | TRBV24-1 | TGTGCCACCAGTGATGCTAGCGGGGATTCCTACAATGAGCAGTTCTTC | CATSDASGDSYNEQFF
TRBJ1-2 | once | TRBD1 | TRBV18 | TGTGCCAGCTCACCATCAATACAGGGGCAGGAGGGCTACACCTTC | CASSPSIQGQEGYTF
TRBJ1-6 | - | - | TRBV20-1 | TGCAGTGCTAGTCCGAGCTCCTATAATTCACCCCTCCACTTT | CSASPSSYNSPLHF